The sequence of this TCR beta chain was determined in a study of cytomegalovirus exposure and HLA in healthy donors (TCRdb year 2017). Turning to the overall study: According to an earlier analysis of 550 to 700 of the donors, about 179 million T cells yielded some 120 million unique TCR beta sequences and around 300 Gb of sequence data. An early release covering approximately 600 HLA-typed donors comprised approximately 290 gigabases of sequencing data and tens of millions of unique TCR sequences. Of the approximately 400 genotyped donors, 75% to 85% were placed in the genetic ancestry cluster associated with self-reported Caucasian donors. The study was designed to test whether signatures of past pathogen exposure could be identified by cataloging public T cell receptors. Roughly five DR-DQ haplotypes were handled as single units for association and clustering because linkage in the cohort was strong. In addition to the first cohort of hundreds of subjects, a separate validation cohort of approximately 130 different subjects was used. Every repertoire in the discovery cohort had been generated on one and the same sequencing platform. Rather than using new phenotypic data, the later analysis identified candidate immune exposures from TCR beta sequences and from how often those sequences occurred across donors. In a later genetic analysis, genome-wide SNP genotypes for about 65% of the roughly 670 donors were used, and that subset was treated as a discovery cohort. The T cell repertoires of around 730 subjects were profiled by immunosequencing and related to cytomegalovirus serostatus. HLA typing included class I and class II loci at four-digit resolution. Typing coverage varied by locus: about 629-630 donors for A, B, C, DRB1 and DQB1; roughly 560 for DQA1; 606 for DPA1; approximately 450 for DPB1. A later analysis re-analyzed previously published TCR beta repertoires from 660 or so donors and added high-resolution HLA genotyping to study TCR occurrence patterns. Alongside the repertoire data, information on donor age, sex, ethnicity and CMV serostatus was compiled. To predict cytomegalovirus infection status, the study brought together high-throughput TCR immunosequencing, statistical association of individual TCRs with disease status, and machine learning. In an earlier analysis of 550 to 700 of the donors, high-throughput TCR beta sequencing was used to judge whether each TCR beta V gene segment behaved as functional or pseudogenic. Among 398 genotyped donors of the cohort, an average of roughly 240,000 unique TCR beta nucleotide sequences were sequenced per donor, around a sixth of them non-productive. Study-wide conclusions, independent of this receptor: For the cohort, immune exposure information was limited to CMV serostatus. A further reported finding was that TCR beta sequences accurately predicted the HLA-A and HLA-B alleles for most subjects in the first cohort. A later analysis found that HLA-associated TCR beta chains were more clonally expanded and had lower generation probabilities than equally common non-associated chains. Three of the identified cytomegalovirus-associated TCR beta chains were confirmed in vitro to be specific for cytomegalovirus antigens. The study listed approximately 160 TCR beta chains as associated with cytomegalovirus. A later analysis found that most CMV-associated TCR beta chains appeared HLA-restricted, with HLA associations seemingly driven largely by CMV exposure. The classifier was reported to diagnose cytomegalovirus status with high specificity and sensitivity in both the original cohort and the validation cohort. The presence/absence analyses assumed that sequencing depth was roughly uniform across donors, and that assumption may not be true. Most TCR sequences were seen in very few donors, while some public TCRs were found in many individuals. In an earlier analysis of roughly 560 of the donors, most TCR beta V segments were observed in productive rearrangements about 87% or about 30% of the time, broadly matching IMGT annotations. Some 15 rarely observed V segments, including chromosome 9 orphons, were excluded from the earlier analysis of several hundred of the donors because counts were too low. Strong co-occurrence of HLA alleles, especially DR and DQ, made assigning TCR associations to individual alleles difficult. In a later analysis, the rate of TCR association differed among HLA loci, with DRB1 alleles having the most associated TCRs and HLA-C alleles having the fewest. According to a later genetic analysis, donors in an Asian-associated ancestry cluster had fewer N-insertions in productive TCRs than the approximately 610-donor mean. A cluster of highly shared sequence variants was judged likely to be a technical artifact of the sequencing pipeline. V-gene and J-gene trimming of TCR beta chains was associated with a missense DCLRE1C variant in a later genetic analysis, and the association was replicated in an independent cohort. Only TCR beta chains were sequenced in this cohort, and the absence of alpha or paired-chain data limited detectable features. Because HLA typing was missing for some donors at each locus, association tests included only the typed subset. At a false discovery rate of 0.05, a later analysis linked some 17,000 TCR beta sequences to specific HLA alleles. Some IMGT-functional V segments, including TRBV6-2 and TRBV6-3, could not be told apart with the 87-base-pair reads, so those segments were excluded. A later analysis reported that several top co-occurrence clusters appeared linked to parvovirus B19, influenza, CMV and Epstein-Barr virus. The authors suggested that the approach could potentially be extended to other disease states and immunological phenotypes. Correlated functional status among segregating V segments might be attributable to linkage disequilibrium, but an unknown experimental factor could not be ruled out.

V is cut by 8 bases and J by 0 bases, and the space between the germline ends is 8 bases. The CDR3 covers 12 residues, taking in both the cysteine and the phenylalanine. The sequence is cut down to CDR3 DNA, 36 bases in frame from base 1. Looking up the germline V gene yields CDR1 ENHRY and CDR2 SYGVKD. The library was generated by the immunoSEQ multiplex PCR assay. The multiplex PCR relied on a mix of 60 forward primers for TCR Vbeta segments and 13 reverse primers for TCR Jbeta segments. The CDR3 region of rearranged TCR beta genes was amplified from genomic DNA by a multiplex PCR assay. On the Illumina HiSeq System, the amplified TCR beta libraries were sequenced as 87-base-pair reads. The authors processed their data as follows. A later analysis counted about 76 million unique TCR beta chains across the 500 to 850 repertoires, and some 11 million of these chains were shared by at least two donors. Raw reads were error-corrected and collapsed into unique sequences by a nearest-neighbor algorithm in which closely related sequences were merged to remove PCR and sequencing errors. V, D and J gene segments were assigned by aligning CDR3 sequences to IMGT reference sequences. For a sequence to be retained, a match of at least six nucleotides to both a V gene segment and a J gene segment was required. A rearrangement was called productive if the CDR3 had no stop codons and remained in frame with V and J, and every other rearrangement was called non-productive. Following IMGT convention, CDR3 was defined as the stretch from the second conserved V-encoded cysteine to the conserved J-encoded phenylalanine. The earlier analysis of about 610 of the donors excluded any sequence lacking an unambiguous match to a single V gene segment. An earlier analysis of a few hundred of the donors called V segments functional above 56.7% productive rearrangements and segregating when the between-donor standard deviation exceeded 5%. A statistical classification framework was built to diagnose cytomegalovirus status from the catalog of TCR beta chain sequences. In a later analysis, V and J genes were assigned by comparing TCR nucleotide sequences against IMGT/GENE-DB human TR gene sequences. A later analysis assigned CDR3 sequences and most-parsimonious VDJ recombination scenarios with the TCRdist pipeline. A later analysis defined each TCR beta chain by its CDR3 amino acid sequence plus V-gene family, and excluded reads lacking a unique V-gene family. As a way to deal with suspected cross-contamination and a sequencing artifact, a later analysis dropped 450 to 600 nucleotide sequences that were highly shared and had low generation probability. In a later analysis, a clonal expansion index was calculated for each public chain from normalized within-repertoire ranks of inferred template counts. In a later analysis, generation probabilities were computed with a VDJ recombination model fitted to out-of-frame rearrangements, and the resulting probabilities were checked against IGoR. Hypergeometric tests were used in a later analysis to score TCR-TCR, TCR-HLA and TCR-CMV co-occurrence, with a repertoire-size bias correction applied to the TCR pairs. In a later analysis, false discovery rates were estimated by permuting HLA or CMV assignments 20 times. In a later analysis, co-occurring TCRs were grouped with DBSCAN, and TCRdist sequence similarity was added when clustering was performed within HLA-allele-positive subsets. Repertoires with fewer than 30,000 or more than 120,000 public chains were left out of co-occurrence clustering, as were a few repertoires with anomalous nucleotide sharing. TCRdb re-hosts the immuneACCESS table, in-frame sequences only. Its copies lack some clones; in the studies checked, an unresolved V gene accounts for under half of them, and the cause for the rest is not known. V and J calls and clone size come straight from that table; D and trimming were deduced from the DNA. The sample table records around 160,000 clones; approximately 67% of these occur just once. The ten largest clonotypes hold less than 5% of the sample.

As concerns this clone: Its antigen is not yet known. Per-base qualities were not stored, and no clone one base away is much larger.

The cohort consisted of 600 or so healthy bone marrow donors. At the time of sampling, all cohort members were nominally healthy, though unrecorded immune exposures were likely present. The donor was CMV seropositive and was included in the group of 250 to 300 seropositive cohort members. Every donor gave a peripheral blood sample, and the peripheral blood mononuclear cells from that sample were used for TCR beta sequencing. Genomic DNA extraction from the blood cell samples was performed with the Qiagen DNeasy Blood Extraction Kit. The specimen was PBMCs. The chain couples TRBV10-3 to TRBJ2-7; no confident D gene assignment can be made. This TCR was sampled from a woman between 18 and 29 years old in good health and CMV-seropositive. The CDR3 here reads CAIGPYSYEQYF. The DNA sequence is given as TGTGCCATCGGGCCCTACTCCTACGAGCAGTACTTC.